This T cell receptor (beta chain) is drawn from a study of shared clonotypes between healthy human individuals (dated by TCRdb to 2020 to 2022). About the investigation overall: A couple of women and a few men aged 18 to 49 years were included in the cohort. For each donor, CD4 naive and CD4 memory were each run on three plates, CD8 naive on two plates, and CD8 memory on one plate. Per donor, leukapheresis produced somewhere between about 0.8 and 9 billion PBMCs. The study deeply sequenced blood TCR repertoires of five healthy adults to estimate repertoire size and the extent of clonotype sharing between individuals. To increase sequencing depth and limit assay-specific biases, different laboratories used diverse techniques to prepare libraries and sequence TCR repertoires.

Donors were healthy HIV-negative adults with no recently reported acute infections or vaccinations. Every donor was a Caucasian adult residing in Nashville, Tennessee, USA. Magnetic negative selection was used to enrich CD4+ T cells, after which naive cells were positively selected on CD45RA and the negative fraction became the memory subset. Blood was collected by leukapheresis, and PBMCs were isolated by Ficoll-Histopaque density gradient centrifugation and then cryopreserved in liquid nitrogen vapor phase. Analytical flow cytometry was used to check the purity and quantity of every magnetically sorted T cell population. From each sorted fraction, genomic DNA was isolated and quantified by UV absorbance on a Nanodrop 2000c. Turning to this clone: Its antigen has not been determined. One base away there is no much larger clone; base qualities are not given.

Broad study findings and their caveats: Naive subsets generally had larger estimated clonotype richness than memory subsets. Pairwise subsampling indicated that sequencing depth was expected to affect the degree of clonotype sharing among donors. Because the study included only a small number of donors, the genetic and exposure-history diversity represented was limited. Sharing across a handful of donors was observed for around 5% of naive CD4, over 3% of naive CD8, roughly 2.3% of memory CD4, and about 0.4% of memory CD8 clonotypes. Only blood was sampled, and tissue TCR repertoires likely differ from those in blood. Even with the large sequencing depth, rarefaction of the sorted-subset datasets indicated that sequencing was incomplete. Clonotypes shared by all four sorted-subset donors showed higher generation probabilities than non-shared clonotypes.

Using the deep immunoSEQ assay, multiplex PCR amplified TCR CDR3 regions from genomic DNA. For each cell subset, the extracted genomic DNA was distributed evenly across all wells of several immunoSEQ 96-well plates, and each plate served as one replicate. Each replicate PCR for sorted subsets received around 200 ng genomic DNA, equal to 28,000 or so T cell genomes. The purified libraries were quantified using a Qubit 3.0 fluorometer, sized with a Bioanalyzer 2100, and then quantified again using the KAPA Library Quantification kit. Every immunoSEQ 96-well plate was sequenced on a dedicated single-read 150-cycle Illumina NextSeq 550 flow cell. Concerning the study's data processing: Because only junctional sequences without quality scores were contained in the immunoSEQ output, filtering matching that applied to full-length reads could not be performed. To assign V/J genes and CDR3, sequences were annotated against IMGT germline references using PyIR, a Python wrapper for IgBLAST v1.9. Reads were removed for weak V/J assignments (E-value above 1e-6), missing CDR3, stop codons, out-of-frame junctions, or ambiguous translated residues. V3J clonotypes were defined as sequences sharing an identical inferred V gene, J gene, and CDR3 amino acid sequence. The percentage overlap between two repertoires was calculated by dividing the number of shared unique clonotypes by the size of the smaller repertoire. RTK rarefaction, the Chao1 estimator, and Recon v2.1 estimates of unobserved clonotypes were used to assess repertoire richness. For all TCRbeta clonotypes obtained by the gDNA method from a few donors, generation probabilities were computed with OLGA. TCRdb mirrors the immuneACCESS table, restricted to in-frame sequences. Some clones are absent from its copies; in checked studies, under half trace to an unresolved V gene, and the reason for the others is unknown. The V and J calls and clone size were taken over from that table, and D and trimming were inferred from the DNA. Within this sample are some 980,000 clones, with about 80% of them counted one time only. The top ten clones comprise approximately 1.5% of the sample.

The germline V gene encodes CDR1 MNHEY and CDR2 SVGAGI. Trimmed from V: 7 bases; trimmed from J: 3 bases; junction bases lacking a gene match: 8. The CDR3 numbers 15 residues from cysteine through phenylalanine. Of all the DNA, just the CDR3 is kept, 45 bases in frame from base 1. The sequenced sample consisted of memory CD4+ T cells sorted from blood. The cell subset or site label of this sample denotes: CD45RA-negative fraction. The source is a man aged 18 to 35 in good health. The rearrangement joined TRBV6-5 to TRBJ1-3, with 8 central nucleotides matching TRBD1. Here is the DNA: TGTGCCAGCATCGGAGTGACAGGGGTTGGAAACACCATATATTTT. Translation gives CASIGVTGVGNTIYF.